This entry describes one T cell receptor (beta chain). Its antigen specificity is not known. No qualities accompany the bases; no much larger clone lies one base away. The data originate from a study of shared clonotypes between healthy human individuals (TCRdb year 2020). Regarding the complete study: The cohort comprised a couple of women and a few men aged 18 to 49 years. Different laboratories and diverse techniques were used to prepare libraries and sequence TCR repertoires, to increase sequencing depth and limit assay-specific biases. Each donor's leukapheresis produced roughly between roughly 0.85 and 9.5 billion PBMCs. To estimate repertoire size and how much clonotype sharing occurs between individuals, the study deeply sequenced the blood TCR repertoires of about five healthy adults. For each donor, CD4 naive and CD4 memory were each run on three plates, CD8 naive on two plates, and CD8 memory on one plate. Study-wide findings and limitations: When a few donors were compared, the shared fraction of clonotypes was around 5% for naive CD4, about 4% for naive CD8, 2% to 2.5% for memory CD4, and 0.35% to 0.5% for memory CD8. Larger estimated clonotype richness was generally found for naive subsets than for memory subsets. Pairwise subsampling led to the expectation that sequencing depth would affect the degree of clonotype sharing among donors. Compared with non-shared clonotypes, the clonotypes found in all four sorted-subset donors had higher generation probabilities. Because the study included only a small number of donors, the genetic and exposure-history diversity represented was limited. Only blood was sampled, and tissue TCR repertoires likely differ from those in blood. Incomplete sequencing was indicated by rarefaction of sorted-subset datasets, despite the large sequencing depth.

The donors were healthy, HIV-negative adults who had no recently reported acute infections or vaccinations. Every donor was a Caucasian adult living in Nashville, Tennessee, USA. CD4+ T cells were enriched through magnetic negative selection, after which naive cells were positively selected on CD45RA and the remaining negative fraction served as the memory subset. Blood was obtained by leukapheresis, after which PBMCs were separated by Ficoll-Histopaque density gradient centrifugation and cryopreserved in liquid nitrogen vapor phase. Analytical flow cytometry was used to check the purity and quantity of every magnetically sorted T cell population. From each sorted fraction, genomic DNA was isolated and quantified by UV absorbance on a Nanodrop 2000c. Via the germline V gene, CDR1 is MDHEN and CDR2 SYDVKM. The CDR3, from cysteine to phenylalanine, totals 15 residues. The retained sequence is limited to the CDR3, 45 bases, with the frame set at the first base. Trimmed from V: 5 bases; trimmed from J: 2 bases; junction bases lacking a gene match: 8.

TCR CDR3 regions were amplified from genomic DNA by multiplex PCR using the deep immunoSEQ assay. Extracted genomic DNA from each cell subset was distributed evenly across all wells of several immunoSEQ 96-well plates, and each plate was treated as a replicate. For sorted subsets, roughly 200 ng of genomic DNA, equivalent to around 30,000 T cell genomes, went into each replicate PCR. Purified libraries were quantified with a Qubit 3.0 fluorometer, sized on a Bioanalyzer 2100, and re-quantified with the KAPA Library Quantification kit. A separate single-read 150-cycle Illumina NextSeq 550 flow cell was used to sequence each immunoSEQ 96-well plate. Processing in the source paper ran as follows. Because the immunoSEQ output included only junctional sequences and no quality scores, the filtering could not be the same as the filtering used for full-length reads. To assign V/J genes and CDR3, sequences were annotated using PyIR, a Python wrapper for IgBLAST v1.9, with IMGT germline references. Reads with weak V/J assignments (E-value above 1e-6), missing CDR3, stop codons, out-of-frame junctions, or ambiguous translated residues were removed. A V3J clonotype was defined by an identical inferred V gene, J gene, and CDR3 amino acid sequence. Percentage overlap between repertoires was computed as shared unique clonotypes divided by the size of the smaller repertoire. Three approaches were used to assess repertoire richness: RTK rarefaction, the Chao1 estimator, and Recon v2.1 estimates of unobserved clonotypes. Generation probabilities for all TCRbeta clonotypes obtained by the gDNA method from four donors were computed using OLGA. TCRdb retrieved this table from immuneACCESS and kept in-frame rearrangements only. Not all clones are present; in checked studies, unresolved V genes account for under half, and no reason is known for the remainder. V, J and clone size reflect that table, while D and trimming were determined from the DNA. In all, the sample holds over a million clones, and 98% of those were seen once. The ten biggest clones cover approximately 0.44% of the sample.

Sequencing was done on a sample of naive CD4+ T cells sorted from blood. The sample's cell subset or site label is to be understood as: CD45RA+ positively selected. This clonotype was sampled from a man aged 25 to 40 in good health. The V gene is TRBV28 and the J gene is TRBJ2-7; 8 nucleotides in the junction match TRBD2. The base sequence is TGTGCCAGCAGTATCACCGGGACTAGACCCTACGAGCAGTACTTC. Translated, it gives CASSITGTRPYEQYF. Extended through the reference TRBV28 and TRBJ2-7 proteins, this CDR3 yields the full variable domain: DVKVTQSSRYLVKRTGEKVFLECVQDMDHENMFWYRQDPGLGLRLIYFSYDVKMKEKGDIPEGYSVSREKKERFSLILESASTNQTSMYLCASSITGTRPYEQYFGPGTRLTVT.